This T cell receptor beta chain is from a study of PD-L1 blockade in urothelial cancer. In the study overall: In the mid-2010s therapy began: atezolizumab 1,200 mg intravenously every 3 weeks. From 0 to 3 prior chemotherapy regimens had been given to the patients.

The sample's time point: peripheral blood 6 weeks after treatment start. Repertoires were generated with immunoSEQ multiplex PCR, while TCRdb's copy carries only in-frame clones and drops some. The table shows under 35,000 clones, with roughly 87% occurring only once. The V gene lost 7 bases and the J gene lost 0 bases, with 5 bases spanning the gap. The length of the CDR3 is 12 residues. Germline V gene data show CDR1 as MNHNS and CDR2 as SASEGT. The V call is TRBV6-1, the J call TRBJ2-3, with a tentative D call TRBD1 (5 bases). The sequencing used PBMCs, collected around atezolizumab (anti-PD-L1) treatment. The TCR originated in a man older than 75 with urothelial cancer. In DNA form, the CDR3 reads TGTGCCAGCACAGGGAGCACAGATACGCAGTATTTT. As protein: CASTGSTDTQYF.